The T cell receptor beta chain under discussion was sequenced for a study of T cells after yellow fever vaccination. About this clonotype: Its antigen remains unknown.

V lost 0 bases to trimming and J lost 0 bases, with 7 bases between them. The CDR3 spans 15 residues. Germline loops: CDR1 SGDLS, CDR2 YYNGEE. Findings of the study overall: Few clonotypes appeared in both CD4 and CD8 compartments.

Universal primer sites and UMIs were introduced during 5'RACE template-switching synthesis of TCR cDNA. TCRdb called the 5' RACE reads again in MiXCR, with one record for every CDR3 protein. The data hold fewer than 500,000 distinct CDR3 sequences, with approximately 19% observed a single time. This specimen consisted of PBMCs, obtained before the yellow fever booster vaccination. This receptor was identified in a young man who received the YFV17D yellow fever vaccine. This rearrangement joins TRBV9 to TRBJ1-5; no reliable D call. The DNA of the CDR3 is TGTGCCAGCAGCGTAGTCGGGTATAGCAATCAGCCCCAGCATTTT. Translated: CASSVVGYSNQPQHF.